The 4 T cell receptor beta chains below were found in one sample sequenced in a study of regulatory T cells in long-lasting Graves disease. Time point here: persistent/refractory GD, antithyroid drugs over 5 years with positive TRAb. PBMC-extracted RNA yielded the TCR library. Arm-PCR of CDR3 regions with iRepertoire HTBI primers generated TCR beta libraries. TCRdb reprocessed the multiplex PCR reads via MiXCR and lists one record per CDR3 protein. The sample shows a few hundred thousand distinct CDR3 sequences, roughly 25% of them seen only once. Specimen: peripheral blood mononuclear cells (PBMCs), collected when the disease was refractory, from a patient treated with antithyroid drugs. These TCRs come from a woman in her 40s with Graves disease.

This clonotype has ten or more counts. The J gene is TRBJ1-1, the V gene TRBV27; D is undetermined. This CDR3 spans 13 amino acids. The germline V gene has CDR1 MNHEY and CDR2 SMNVEV (reference sequence). Trimming pared 1 base from V and 5 bases from J, leaving 8 bases between. The CDR3 sequence: CASSLWARTEAFF. CDR3 nucleotides: TGTGCCAGCAGTTTATGGGCACGAACTGAAGCTTTCTTT.

This clonotype was seen a handful of times. The rearrangement links TRBV6-4 to TRBJ2-2; D ambiguous. Per the germline V gene, CDR1 is MRHNA and CDR2 is SNTAGT. The CDR3 has 15 amino acids. The V end was cut by 3 bases, the J end by 0 bases, with 8 bases between. CDR3 DNA sequence: TGTGCCAGCAGTGAATTTCAGACGAACACCGGGGAGCTGTTTTTT. Amino acids: CASSEFQTNTGELFF.

This clonotype was found many times. This rearrangement joins TRBV28 to TRBJ2-5; D not certain. The V gene's germline CDR1 is MDHEN and CDR2 SYDVKM. V was clipped by 5 bases and J by 0 bases, with 4 bases between them. CDR3 length: 12 residues. The DNA of the CDR3 is TGTGCCAGCAGTCCCCACCAAGAGACCCAGTACTTC. Its protein product is CASSPHQETQYF.

This clonotype has a count of ten or more. The chain combines TRBV4-2 with TRBJ2-7, with D possibly being TRBD2 (5 bases). Germline CDR1 is LGHNA and CDR2 is YNFKEQ. CDR3 size: 15 residues. V lost 5 bases to trimming and J lost 2 bases, with 16 bases between them. Written as DNA, the CDR3 is TGTGCCAGCAGCAAGAGTTTTTCACTAGCCTACGAGCAGTACTTC. This gives the protein CASSKSFSLAYEQYF.